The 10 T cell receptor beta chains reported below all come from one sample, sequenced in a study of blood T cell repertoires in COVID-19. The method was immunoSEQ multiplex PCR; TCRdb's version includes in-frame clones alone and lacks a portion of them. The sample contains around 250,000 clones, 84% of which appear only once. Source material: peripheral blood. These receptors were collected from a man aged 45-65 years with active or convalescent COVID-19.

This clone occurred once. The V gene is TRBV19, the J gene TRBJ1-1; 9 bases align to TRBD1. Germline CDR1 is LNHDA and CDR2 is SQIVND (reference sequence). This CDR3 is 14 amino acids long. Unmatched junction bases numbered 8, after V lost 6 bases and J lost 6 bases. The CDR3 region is CASRWDRETPEAFF. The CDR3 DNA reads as TGTGCCAGTAGGTGGGACAGGGAAACACCTGAAGCTTTCTTT.

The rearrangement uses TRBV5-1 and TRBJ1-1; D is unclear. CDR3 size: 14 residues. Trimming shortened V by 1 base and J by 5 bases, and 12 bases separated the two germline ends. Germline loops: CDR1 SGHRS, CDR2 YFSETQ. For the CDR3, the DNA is TGCGCCAGCAGCTTGAACGGGTATGGTACTGAAGCTTTCTTT. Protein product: CASSLNGYGTEAFF.

CDR3 DNA: TGTGCCAGCAGGAAGGGTGGGACTCGCACAGATACGCAGTATTTT. The encoded protein is CASRKGGTRTDTQYF. V and J are TRBV27 and TRBJ2-3; D may be TRBD2 (6 bases). Trimming left V 6 bases short and J 1 base short, with 14 bases between. The CDR3 has 15 amino acids. CDR1 and CDR2 (germline): MNHEY, SMNVEV (reference sequence).

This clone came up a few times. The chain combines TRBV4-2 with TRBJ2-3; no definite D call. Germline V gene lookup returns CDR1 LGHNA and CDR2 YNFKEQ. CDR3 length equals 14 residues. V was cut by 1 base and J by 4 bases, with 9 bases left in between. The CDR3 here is CASSQGLIADTQYF. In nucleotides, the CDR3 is TGTGCCAGCAGCCAAGGACTTATAGCAGATACGCAGTATTTT.

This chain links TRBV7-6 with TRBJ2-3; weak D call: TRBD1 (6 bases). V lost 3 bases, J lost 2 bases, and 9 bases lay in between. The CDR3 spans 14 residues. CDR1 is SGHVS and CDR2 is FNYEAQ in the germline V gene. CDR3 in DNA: TGTGCCAGCAGCTTGAGGACAGCCACAGATACGCAGTATTTT. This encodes CASSLRTATDTQYF.

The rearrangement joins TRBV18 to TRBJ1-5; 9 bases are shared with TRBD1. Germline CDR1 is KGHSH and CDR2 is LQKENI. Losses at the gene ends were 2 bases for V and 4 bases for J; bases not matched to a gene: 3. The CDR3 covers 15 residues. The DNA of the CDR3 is TGTGCCAGCTCACCAATGGGACAGGGAAATCAGCCCCAGCATTTT. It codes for CASSPMGQGNQPQHF. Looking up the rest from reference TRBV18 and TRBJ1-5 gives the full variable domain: NAGVMQNPRHLVRRRGQEARLRCSPMKGHSHVYWYRQLPEEGLKFMVYLQKENIIDESGMPKERFSAEFPKEGPSILRIQQVVRGDSAAYFCASSPMGQGNQPQHFGDGTRLSIL.

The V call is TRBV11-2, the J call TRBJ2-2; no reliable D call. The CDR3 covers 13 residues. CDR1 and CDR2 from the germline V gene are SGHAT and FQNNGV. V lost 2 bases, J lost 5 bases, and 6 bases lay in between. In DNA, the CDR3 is TGTGCCAGCAGCTTAACAGATACCGGGGAGCTGTTTTTT. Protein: CASSLTDTGELFF.

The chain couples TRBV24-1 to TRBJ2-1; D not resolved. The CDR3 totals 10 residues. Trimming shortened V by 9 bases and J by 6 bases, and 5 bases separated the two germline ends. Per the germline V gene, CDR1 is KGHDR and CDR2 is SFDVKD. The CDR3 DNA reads TGTGCCACCCGAGGCAATGAGCAGTTCTTC. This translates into CATRGNEQFF.

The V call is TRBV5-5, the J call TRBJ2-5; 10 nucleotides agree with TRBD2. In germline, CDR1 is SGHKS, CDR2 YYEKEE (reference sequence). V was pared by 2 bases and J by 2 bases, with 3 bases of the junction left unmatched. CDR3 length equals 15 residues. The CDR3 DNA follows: TGTGCCAGCAGCTTTCCTAGCGGGGGACAAGAGACCCAGTACTTC. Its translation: CASSFPSGGQETQYF.

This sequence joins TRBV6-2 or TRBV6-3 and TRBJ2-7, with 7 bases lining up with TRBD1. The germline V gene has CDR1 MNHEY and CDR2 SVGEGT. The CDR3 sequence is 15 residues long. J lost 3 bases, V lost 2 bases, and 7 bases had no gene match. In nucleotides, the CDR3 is TGTGCCAGCAGTTACGGGACAGTTAAAGTCTACGAGCAGTACTTC. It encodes CASSYGTVKVYEQYF.